The clone carrying this TCR beta chain was observed many times. Its antigen is not identified. This sample is drawn from a study of human T cells and chemical hapten exposure. Study details: In the sensitization step, 2% DPC was placed on roughly 2 cm by roughly 2 cm of upper inner arm skin.

Notes on the study in general: Those TCRs sitting above 1 in 1000 frequency stayed the same with DPC sensitization. Expanded TCRs showed more large CDR3 clusters than pre-sensitization or healthy control sets.

Per the germline V gene, CDR1 is SGHNT and CDR2 is YENEEA. The CDR3 length is 16 residues. V lost 4 bases to trimming and J lost 1 base; unmatched junction nucleotides: 6. TCRdb processed the RACE reads anew with MiXCR; each CDR3 protein has one entry. The profile covers tens of thousands of distinct CDR3 sequences, with 6% to 9.5% appearing a single time and 1% to 1.5% taken by the ten largest. Specified time point: pre-sensitization, week 0. The treatment denotes: therapeutic diphenylcyclopropenone sensitization with weekly scalp DPC. It was from unfractionated whole blood that total RNA was extracted.

The clonotype was recovered from a woman between 50 and 59 years old with alopecia areata. Some clones in this sample may be carry-over from other donors' samples. This specimen consisted of whole blood, obtained in connection with sensitization to the hapten diphenylcyclopropenone (DPC). The chain joins TRBV11-3 to TRBJ2-3; 9 bases align to TRBD2. The CDR3 coding sequence is TGTGCCAGCAGCTCCCTAGCGGGAATGGGCACAGATACGCAGTATTTT. Protein sequence: CASSSLAGMGTDTQYF.